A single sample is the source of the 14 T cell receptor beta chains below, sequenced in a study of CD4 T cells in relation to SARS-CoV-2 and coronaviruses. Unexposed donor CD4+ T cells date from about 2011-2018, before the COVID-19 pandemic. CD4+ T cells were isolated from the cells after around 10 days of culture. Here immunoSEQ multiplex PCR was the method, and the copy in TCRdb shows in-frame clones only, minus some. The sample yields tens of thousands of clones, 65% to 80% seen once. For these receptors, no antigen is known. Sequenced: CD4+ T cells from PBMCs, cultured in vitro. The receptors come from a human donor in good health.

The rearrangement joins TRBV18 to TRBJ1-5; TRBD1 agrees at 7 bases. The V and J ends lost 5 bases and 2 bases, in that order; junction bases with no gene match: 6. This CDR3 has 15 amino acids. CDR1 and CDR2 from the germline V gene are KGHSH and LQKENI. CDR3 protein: CASSTGAPGNQPQHF. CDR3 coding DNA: TGTGCCAGCTCAACAGGGGCTCCTGGCAATCAGCCCCAGCATTTT.

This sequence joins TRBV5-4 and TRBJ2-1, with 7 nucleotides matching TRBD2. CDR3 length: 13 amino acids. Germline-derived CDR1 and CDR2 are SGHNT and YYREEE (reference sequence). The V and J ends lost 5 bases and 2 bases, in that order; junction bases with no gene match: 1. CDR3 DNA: TGTGCCAGCAGAAGCGGGACCTACAATGAGCAGTTCTTC. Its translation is CASRSGTYNEQFF.

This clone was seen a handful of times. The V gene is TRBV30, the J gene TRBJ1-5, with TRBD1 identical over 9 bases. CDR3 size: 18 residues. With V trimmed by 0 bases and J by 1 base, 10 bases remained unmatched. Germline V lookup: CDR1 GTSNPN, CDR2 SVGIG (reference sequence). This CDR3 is CAWSVNRGQGDSNQPQHF. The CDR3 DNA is TGTGCCTGGAGTGTAAACAGGGGGCAAGGGGACAGCAATCAGCCCCAGCATTTT. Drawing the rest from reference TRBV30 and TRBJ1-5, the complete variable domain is SQTIHQWPATLVQPVGSPLSLECTVEGTSNPNLYWYRQAAGRGLQLLFYSVGIGQISSEVPQNLSASRPQDRQFILSSKKLLLSDSGFYLCAWSVNRGQGDSNQPQHFGDGTRLSIL.

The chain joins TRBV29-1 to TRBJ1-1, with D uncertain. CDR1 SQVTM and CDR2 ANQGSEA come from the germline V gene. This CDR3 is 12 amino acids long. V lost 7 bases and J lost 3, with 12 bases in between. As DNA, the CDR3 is TGCAGCGCGAGGCTGGACTACACTGAAGCTTTCTTT. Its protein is CSARLDYTEAFF.

This chain's CDR3 is CASSDTQKNIQYF. The CDR3 DNA reads as TGTGCCAGCAGTGACACCCAGAAAAACATTCAGTACTTC. The chain has TRBV6-4 and TRBJ2-4; D gene unclear. CDR1 and CDR2 from the germline V gene are MRHNA and SNTAGT. The CDR3 is made up of 13 amino acids. Trimming stripped 2 bases from V and 4 bases from J, with 6 bases between.

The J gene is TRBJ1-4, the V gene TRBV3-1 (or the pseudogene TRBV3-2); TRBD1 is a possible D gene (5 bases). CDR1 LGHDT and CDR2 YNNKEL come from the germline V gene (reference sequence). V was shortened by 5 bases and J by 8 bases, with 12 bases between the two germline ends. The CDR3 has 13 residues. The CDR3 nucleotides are TGTGCCAGCAGCTATGGACAAGTAGAAAAACTGTTTTTT. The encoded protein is CASSYGQVEKLFF.

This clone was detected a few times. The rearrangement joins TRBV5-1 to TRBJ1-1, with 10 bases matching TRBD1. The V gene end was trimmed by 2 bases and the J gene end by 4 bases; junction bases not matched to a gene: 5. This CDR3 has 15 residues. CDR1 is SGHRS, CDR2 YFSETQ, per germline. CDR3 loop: CASSLRQGAGTEAFF. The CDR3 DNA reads TGCGCCAGCAGCTTAAGACAGGGGGCTGGCACTGAAGCTTTCTTT. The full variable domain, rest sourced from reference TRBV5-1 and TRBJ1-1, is KAGVTQTPRYLIKTRGQQVTLSCSPISGHRSVSWYQQTPGQGLQFLFEYFSETQRNKGNFPGRFSGRQFSNSRSEMNVSTLELGDSALYLCASSLRQGAGTEAFFGQGTRLTVV.

The CDR3 here is CASSLGISREVNTEAFF. The CDR3 DNA reads as TGTGCCAGCAGCTTAGGAATCTCCAGGGAGGTGAACACTGAAGCTTTCTTT. The V gene is TRBV11-2, the J gene TRBJ1-1, with a weak D call TRBD1 (5 bases). V dropped 1 base and J dropped 0 bases, with 15 bases sitting between them. This CDR3 contains 17 residues. Germline lookup yields CDR1 SGHAT and CDR2 FQNNGV.

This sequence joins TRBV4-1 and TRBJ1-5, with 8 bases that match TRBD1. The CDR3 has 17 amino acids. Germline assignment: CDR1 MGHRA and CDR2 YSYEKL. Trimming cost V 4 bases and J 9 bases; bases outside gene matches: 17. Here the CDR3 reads CASSPILGQGLGRPQHF. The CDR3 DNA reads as TGCGCCAGCAGCCCCATATTAGGACAGGGCCTGGGGCGGCCCCAGCATTTT.

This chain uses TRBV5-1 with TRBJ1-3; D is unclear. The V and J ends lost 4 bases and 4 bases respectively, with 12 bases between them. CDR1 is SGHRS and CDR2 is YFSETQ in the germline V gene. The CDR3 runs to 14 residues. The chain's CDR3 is CASSPQVVGNTIYF. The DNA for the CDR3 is TGCGCCAGCAGCCCCCAAGTCGTCGGAAACACCATATATTTT.

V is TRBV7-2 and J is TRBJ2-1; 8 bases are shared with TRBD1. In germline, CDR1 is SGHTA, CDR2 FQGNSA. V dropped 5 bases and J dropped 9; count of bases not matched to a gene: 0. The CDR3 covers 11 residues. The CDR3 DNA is TGTGCCAGCAGCGACAGGGGTGAGCAGTTCTTC. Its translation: CASSDRGEQFF.

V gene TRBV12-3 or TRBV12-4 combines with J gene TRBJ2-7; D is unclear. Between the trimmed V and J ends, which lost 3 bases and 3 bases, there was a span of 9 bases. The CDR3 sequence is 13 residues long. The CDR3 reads CASSFWVRYEQYF. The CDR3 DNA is TGTGCCAGCAGTTTCTGGGTCCGCTACGAGCAGTACTTC.

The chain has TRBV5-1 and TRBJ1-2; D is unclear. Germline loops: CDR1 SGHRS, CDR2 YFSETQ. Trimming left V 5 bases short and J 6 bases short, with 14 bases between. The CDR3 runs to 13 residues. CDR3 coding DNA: TGCGCCAGCAGGAGGTGGACTGATGATGGCTACACCTTC. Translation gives CASRRWTDDGYTF.

The CDR3 loop is CASSYSADNYGYTF. CDR3 nucleotides: TGTGCCAGCAGTTACTCGGCCGACAACTATGGCTACACCTTC. The J gene is TRBJ1-2, the V gene TRBV6-5; D unresolved. V gave up 0 bases and J gave up 2 bases, with 7 bases separating them. The CDR3 totals 14 residues. Germline loops: CDR1 MNHEY, CDR2 SVGAGI.